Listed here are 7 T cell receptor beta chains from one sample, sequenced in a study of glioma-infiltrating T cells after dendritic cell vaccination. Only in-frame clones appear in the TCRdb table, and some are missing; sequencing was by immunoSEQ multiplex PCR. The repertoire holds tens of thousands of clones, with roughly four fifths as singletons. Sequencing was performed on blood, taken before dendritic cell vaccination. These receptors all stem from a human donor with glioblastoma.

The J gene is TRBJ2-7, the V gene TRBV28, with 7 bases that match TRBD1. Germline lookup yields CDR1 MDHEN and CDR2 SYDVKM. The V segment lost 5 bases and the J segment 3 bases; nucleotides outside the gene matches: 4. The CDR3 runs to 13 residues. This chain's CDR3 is CASSTGQRYEQYV. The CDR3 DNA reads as TGTGCCAGCAGTACGGGACAGCGCTACGAGCAGTACGTC.

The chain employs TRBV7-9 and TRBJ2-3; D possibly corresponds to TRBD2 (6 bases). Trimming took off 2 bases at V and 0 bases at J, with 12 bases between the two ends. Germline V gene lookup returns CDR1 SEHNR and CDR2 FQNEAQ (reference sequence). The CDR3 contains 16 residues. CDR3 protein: CASSLSRGGSTDTQYF. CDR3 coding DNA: TGTGCCAGCAGCTTATCGCGTGGGGGGAGCACAGATACGCAGTATTTT.

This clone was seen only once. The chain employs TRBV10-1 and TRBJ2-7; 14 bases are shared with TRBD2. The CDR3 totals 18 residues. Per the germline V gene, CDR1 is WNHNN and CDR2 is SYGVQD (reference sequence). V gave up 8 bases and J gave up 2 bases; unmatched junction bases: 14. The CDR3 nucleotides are TGCGCCAGCCGGGGGTTTCTGGGACTAGCGGGAGTTCCCTACGAGCAGTACGTC. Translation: CASRGFLGLAGVPYEQYV.

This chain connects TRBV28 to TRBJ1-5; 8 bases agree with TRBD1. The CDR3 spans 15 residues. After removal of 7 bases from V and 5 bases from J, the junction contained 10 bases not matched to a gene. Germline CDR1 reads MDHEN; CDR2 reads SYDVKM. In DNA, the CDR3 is TGTGCCAGCAAGCCCGGACAGGGTTTCCATCAGCCCCAGCATTTT. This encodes CASKPGQGFHQPQHF.

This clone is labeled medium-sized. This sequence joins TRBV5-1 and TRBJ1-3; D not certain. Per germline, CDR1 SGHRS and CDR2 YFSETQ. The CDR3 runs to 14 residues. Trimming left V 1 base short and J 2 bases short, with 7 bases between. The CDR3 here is CASSLSGTGNTIYF. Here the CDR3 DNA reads TGCGCCAGCAGCTTGAGCGGGACTGGAAACACCATATATTTT.

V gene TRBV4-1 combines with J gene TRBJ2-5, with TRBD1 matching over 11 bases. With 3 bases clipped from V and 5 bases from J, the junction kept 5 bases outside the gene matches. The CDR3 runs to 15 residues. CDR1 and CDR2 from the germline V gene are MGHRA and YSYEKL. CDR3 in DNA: TGCGCCAGCAGCCATGGGACAGGGGGATGGGAGACCCAGTACTTC. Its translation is CASSHGTGGWETQYF.

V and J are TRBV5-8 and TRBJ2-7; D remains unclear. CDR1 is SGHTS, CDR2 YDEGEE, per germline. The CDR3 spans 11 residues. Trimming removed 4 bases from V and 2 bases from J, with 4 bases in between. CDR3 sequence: CASSPAYEQYF. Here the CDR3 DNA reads TGTGCCAGCAGCCCGGCCTACGAGCAGTACTTC.